The 26 T cell receptor beta chains below all came from one sample that was sequenced in a study of blood T cell repertoires in COVID-19. Using immunoSEQ multiplex PCR, the repertoire was profiled, and TCRdb retains in-frame clones only, with some absent. The data contain some 48,000 clones, more than 65% of them singletons. The source material was peripheral blood. The receptors derive from a human donor in a cohort sampled during active COVID-19.

The chain recombines TRBV4-2 with TRBJ1-3; D gene ambiguous. The CDR3 runs 16 residues. V dropped 0 bases and J dropped 0 bases, with 9 bases sitting between them. Germline V gene sequence: CDR1 LGHNA, CDR2 YNFKEQ. The CDR3 DNA reads as TGTGCCAGCAGCCAAGATGGTTCTATCTCTGGAAACACCATATATTTT. Its protein is CASSQDGSISGNTIYF.

V usage is TRBV19 and J usage is TRBJ1-4, with 9 bases lining up with TRBD1. CDR3 length: 16 residues. V dropped 7 bases and J dropped 6; count of bases not matched to a gene: 12. Germline values: CDR1 LNHDA, CDR2 SQIVND (reference sequence). CDR3 loop: CASTPPGGQGYEKLFF. CDR3 DNA sequence: TGTGCCAGTACCCCTCCGGGTGGACAGGGGTATGAAAAACTGTTTTTT. Variable domain in full (rest from reference TRBV19 and TRBJ1-4): DGGITQSPKYLFRKEGQNVTLSCEQNLNHDAMYWYRQDPGQGLRLIYYSQIVNDFQKGDIAEGYSVSREKKESFPLTVTSAQKNPTAFYLCASTPPGGQGYEKLFFGSGTQLSVL.

The chain combines TRBV9 with TRBJ2-1, with a weak D call TRBD1 (6 bases). V was shortened by 1 base and J by 4 bases, with 12 bases between the two germline ends. The germline V gene encodes CDR1 SGDLS and CDR2 YYNGEE. The CDR3 covers 15 residues. The CDR3 nucleotides read TGTGCCAGCAGCGTAACACAGGGCTCTTACAATGAGCAGTTCTTC. Its protein product is CASSVTQGSYNEQFF.

J is TRBJ2-7 and V is TRBV4-2; the match to TRBD2 covers 8 bases. V dropped 2 bases and J dropped 4; count of bases not matched to a gene: 13. The CDR3 has 17 residues. The germline V gene encodes CDR1 LGHNA and CDR2 YNFKEQ. CDR3 bases: TGTGCCAGCAGCCAATTAAGCGGGGGAGTAACAAGTTACGAGCAGTACTTC. Its protein product is CASSQLSGGVTSYEQYF.

V usage is TRBV4-3 and J usage is TRBJ2-4, with D tentatively TRBD1 (5 bases). The CDR3 sequence is 15 residues long. Germline CDR1 is LGHNA and CDR2 is YSLEER. The V end was cut by 2 bases, the J end by 2 bases, with 10 bases between. CDR3: CASSQTRQTKNIQYF. The CDR3 DNA reads TGCGCCAGCAGCCAAACCCGACAGACCAAAAACATTCAGTACTTC.

This clone was detected once. Here the CDR3 DNA reads TGTGCCACCAGAGGACATCCGAATCAGCCCCAGCATTTT. As protein: CATRGHPNQPQHF. The chain uses TRBV15 and TRBJ1-5; a weak D match, TRBD1 (5 bases). Trimming left V 6 bases short and J 4 bases short, with 10 bases between. The CDR3 is made up of 13 amino acids. In germline, CDR1 is LNHNV, CDR2 YYDKDF (reference sequence).

The chain couples TRBV6-5 to TRBJ2-3; 10 bases align to TRBD1. CDR3 length: 14 amino acids. Germline values: CDR1 MNHEY, CDR2 SVGAGI. V shed 8 bases, J shed 1 base, and the junction held 3 bases outside the gene matches. CDR3 bases: TGTGCCAGCTATGGGACAGGGGGCACAGATACGCAGTATTTT. It is translated as CASYGTGGTDTQYF.

This clone is a singleton in its sample. V usage is TRBV9 and J usage is TRBJ2-5; D is uncertain. The germline V and J ends were trimmed by 5 bases and 4 bases, with 18 bases remaining between them. The CDR3 length is 15 residues. Germline loops: CDR1 SGDLS, CDR2 YYNGEE. The DNA of the CDR3 is TGTGCCAGCAGTCTAACTTTTCGGGTATCAGAGACCCAGTACTTC. Protein: CASSLTFRVSETQYF.

CDR3 protein: CASSLTPDYYSNQPQHF. The DNA of the CDR3 is TGTGCCAGCAGCTTAACGCCAGATTATTATAGCAATCAGCCCCAGCATTTT. This chain links TRBV5-5 with TRBJ1-5; no clear D. Deletions cut 2 bases from V and 0 bases from J, with 15 bases between. Germline values: CDR1 SGHKS, CDR2 YYEKEE (reference sequence). CDR3 length equals 17 residues.

J is TRBJ2-5 and V is TRBV6-1; 10 bases agree with TRBD1. Unmatched junction bases numbered 8, after V lost 2 bases and J lost 5 bases. This CDR3 contains 16 residues. Per the germline V gene, CDR1 is MNHNS and CDR2 is SASEGT. CDR3: CASSEWDRGGGETQYF. DNA for the CDR3: TGTGCCAGCAGTGAATGGGACAGGGGAGGAGGGGAGACCCAGTACTTC.

The chain employs TRBV18 and TRBJ2-3, with a possible D match to TRBD2 (6 bases). CDR3 size: 15 residues. The V end was cut by 1 base, the J end by 2 bases, with 10 bases between. Germline V lookup: CDR1 KGHSH, CDR2 LQKENI. The CDR3 loop is CASSPRWEDTDTQYF. CDR3 in DNA: TGTGCCAGCTCACCACGGTGGGAGGACACAGATACGCAGTATTTT.

The chain links TRBV14 to TRBJ2-7; TRBD1 matches 9 bases. This CDR3 is built from 16 residues. Looked up from germline, CDR1 is SGHDN and CDR2 is FVKESK. V was clipped by 1 base and J by 3 bases; unmatched bases: 7. This CDR3 reads CASSQGFGTGIYEQYF. Here the CDR3 DNA reads TGTGCCAGCAGCCAAGGTTTCGGGACAGGGATCTACGAGCAGTACTTC.

The chain carries TRBV14 and TRBJ2-7, with 11 bases that match TRBD2. The germline CDR1 and CDR2 sequences are SGHDN and FVKESK. V gave up 4 bases and J gave up 2 bases; unmatched junction bases: 10. The CDR3 runs to 17 residues. The CDR3 loop is CASSRQVAGGRTYEQYF. CDR3 bases: TGTGCCAGCAGCCGGCAAGTAGCGGGGGGGAGAACCTACGAGCAGTACTTC.

The chain joins TRBV2 to TRBJ2-2; TRBD2 matches 7 bases. The CDR3 has 15 amino acids. The V gene's germline CDR1 is SNHLY and CDR2 FYNNEI. V gave up 8 bases and J gave up 3 bases; unmatched junction bases: 9. CDR3 sequence: CASVERGGYTGELFF. CDR3 nucleotides: TGTGCCAGCGTCGAACGGGGAGGGTACACCGGGGAGCTGTTTTTT. The whole variable domain, filled in from reference TRBV2 and TRBJ2-2, reads EPEVTQTPSHQVTQMGQEVILRCVPISNHLYFYWYRQILGQKVEFLVSFYNNEISEKSEIFDDQFSVERPDGSNFTLKIRSTKLEDSAMYFCASVERGGYTGELFFGEGSRLTVL.

This chain links TRBV7-2 with TRBJ2-2, with D possibly matching TRBD1 (5 bases). Trimming shortened V by 6 bases and J by 4 bases, and 12 bases separated the two germline ends. Germline-derived CDR1 and CDR2 are SGHTA and FQGNSA. This CDR3 comprises 14 residues. CDR3 sequence: CASRPSRATGELFF. The CDR3 DNA follows: TGTGCCAGCAGGCCGAGCAGGGCCACCGGGGAGCTGTTTTTT.

This chain links TRBV5-3 with TRBJ1-2; 11 bases line up with TRBD1. TRBV5-3 is flagged as an ORF with uncertain function. With V trimmed by 2 bases and J by 6 bases, 3 bases remained unmatched. CDR3 length equals 14 residues. The CDR3 sequence is CARSFGDRGNGYTF. CDR3 DNA: TGTGCCAGAAGCTTTGGGGACAGGGGGAATGGCTACACCTTC.

A few counts support this clone. This rearrangement joins TRBV6-2 or TRBV6-3 to TRBJ1-1, with 8 bases that match TRBD1. V lost 4 bases and J lost 5; bases outside the gene matches: 6. The CDR3 has 14 residues. Germline loops: CDR1 MNHEY, CDR2 SVGEGT. The CDR3: CASSSTGEKTEAFF. In DNA, the CDR3 is TGTGCCAGCAGTTCGACAGGGGAAAAAACTGAAGCTTTCTTT.

This chain links TRBV18 with TRBJ1-1; no reliable D call. The CDR3 contains 17 residues. Looked up from germline, CDR1 is KGHSH and CDR2 is LQKENI. Between the trimmed V and J ends, which lost 1 base and 1 base, there was a span of 16 bases. The CDR3 sequence is CASSPLVRQPSNTEAFF. CDR3 in DNA: TGTGCCAGCTCACCACTAGTCAGGCAACCCTCGAACACTGAAGCTTTCTTT.

The V call is TRBV3-1 (or the pseudogene TRBV3-2), the J call TRBJ1-1; 8 bases are a match to TRBD1. This CDR3 comprises 14 residues. Germline CDR1 LGHDT, CDR2 YNNKEL (reference sequence). V lost 5 bases, J lost 3 bases, and 5 bases stayed unmatched. CDR3 loop: CASSGQGDHTEAFF. CDR3 in DNA: TGTGCCAGCAGCGGACAGGGAGATCACACTGAAGCTTTCTTT.

This clone was seen only a few times. The V and J genes are TRBV4-1 and TRBJ2-7; 13 bases are shared with TRBD2. J gave up 6 bases and V 3 bases, and 11 bases lay outside the gene matches. Germline V gene sequence: CDR1 MGHRA, CDR2 YSYEKL. The CDR3 covers 17 residues. The CDR3 is CASSHDPKLAGGGEQYF. DNA of the CDR3: TGCGCCAGCAGCCATGATCCAAAACTAGCGGGAGGGGGCGAGCAGTACTTC.

The chain recombines TRBV19 with TRBJ2-5; D may be TRBD1 (6 bases). The germline gives CDR1 LNHDA, CDR2 SQIVND (reference sequence). V gave up 6 bases and J gave up 5 bases, with 19 bases separating them. The CDR3 is 15 amino acids. This chain's CDR3 is CASSTRQDLGETQYF. DNA for the CDR3: TGTGCCAGTAGCACTAGACAGGACCTCGGGGAGACCCAGTACTTC.

The gene calls are TRBV30 and TRBJ1-5; 7 nucleotides line up with TRBD1. Unmatched junction bases numbered 10, after V lost 3 bases and J lost 2 bases. In germline, CDR1 is GTSNPN, CDR2 SVGIG (reference sequence). The CDR3 runs 16 residues. The CDR3, as DNA: TGTGCCTGGAGGCCTCGACAGGGCTCGGGCAATCAGCCCCAGCATTTT. Translation: CAWRPRQGSGNQPQHF.

This chain joins TRBV9 and TRBJ1-2, with D uncertain. The CDR3 runs to 14 residues. Germline loops: CDR1 SGDLS, CDR2 YYNGEE. The V gene lost 3 bases and the J gene lost 4 bases, with 13 bases spanning the gap. Here the CDR3 DNA reads TGTGCCAGCAGCGAGTCTACGGGATTCTATGGCTACACCTTC. Protein sequence: CASSESTGFYGYTF.

This sequence joins TRBV24-1 and TRBJ1-4, with 8 bases lining up with TRBD1. Germline CDR1 is KGHDR and CDR2 is SFDVKD. The CDR3 contains 17 residues. The J segment lost 3 bases and the V segment lost 5 bases, leaving 10 bases of the junction unmatched. CDR3 in DNA: TGTGCCACCAGTGCGGCAGGGGGCGGGTCGTCTAATGAAAAACTGTTTTTT. Amino acids: CATSAAGGGSSNEKLFF.

This clone has a single count. The chain recombines TRBV19 with TRBJ2-3, with a weak D call TRBD1 (6 bases). CDR1 and CDR2 (germline): LNHDA, SQIVND (reference sequence). The V and J ends lost 0 bases and 3 bases respectively, with 13 bases between them. CDR3 length: 16 residues. CDR3 in amino acids: CASSIDPRGRTDTQYF. The CDR3 DNA reads TGTGCCAGTAGTATAGACCCCAGGGGCAGAACAGATACGCAGTATTTT.

The chain recombines TRBV27 with TRBJ2-6; tentatively, D is TRBD2 (6 bases). The CDR3 sequence is 15 residues long. Trimming took 8 bases from V and 0 from J, leaving 11 bases between them. Per the germline V gene, CDR1 is MNHEY and CDR2 is SMNVEV (reference sequence). DNA of the CDR3: TGTGCCAGCCGCGCCGGGGGCTCTGGGGCCAACGTCCTGACTTTC. Translating it yields CASRAGGSGANVLTF.